This is a list of T cell receptor beta chains from one sample in a study of PD-L1 blockade in urothelial cancer. Sequencing used immunoSEQ multiplex PCR; TCRdb keeps in-frame clones, though not all of them. The sample contains some 120,000 clones, approximately 90% of which appear only once. The sample in question was PBMCs, obtained around atezolizumab (anti-PD-L1) treatment. The receptors shown here come from a man aged 55 to 70 with urothelial cancer. CDR3s include the opening cysteine and the closing phenylalanine or tryptophan. D genes are given only for firm matches. Clone size appears in some rows only: once, few, many, or a class for an expanded clone.

v_gene	d_gene	j_gene	abundance	CDR3aa	CDR3nt
TRBV6-5	TRBD1	TRBJ2-7	.	CASSYSQGAHEQYF	TGTGCCAGCAGTTACTCGCAGGGGGCCCACGAGCAGTACTTC
TRBV9	.	TRBJ2-3	few	CASSFRGRDTQYF	TGTGCCAGCAGCTTCAGAGGGAGGGATACGCAGTATTTT
TRBV4-3	TRBD1	TRBJ1-4	.	CASSQGTGTNEKLFF	TGCGCCAGCAGCCAAGGGACAGGGACTAATGAAAAACTGTTTTTT
TRBV6-1	.	TRBJ1-4	.	CASSEVGATDEKLFF	TGTGCCAGCAGTGAAGTAGGGGCGACGGATGAAAAACTGTTTTTT
TRBV27	TRBD1	TRBJ2-7	.	CASSSPGQGAYEQYF	TGTGCCAGCAGTTCACCGGGACAGGGCGCCTACGAGCAGTACTTC
TRBV28	.	TRBJ1-4	.	CASRLRTASGNEKLFF	TGTGCCAGCAGGTTACGGACAGCCTCAGGGAATGAAAAACTGTTTTTT
TRBV19	TRBD1	TRBJ1-5	.	CASRRDRGYSNQPQHF	TGTGCCAGTAGACGGGACAGGGGTTATAGCAATCAGCCCCAGCATTTT
TRBV7-2	.	TRBJ2-1	.	CASSLAPVSHYNEQFF	TGTGCCAGCAGCTTAGCCCCCGTTAGCCACTACAATGAGCAGTTCTTC
TRBV6-5	TRBD2	TRBJ2-1	.	CASSQRGGEQFF	TGTGCCAGCAGTCAGCGGGGGGGAGAGCAGTTCTTC
TRBV2	TRBD2	TRBJ2-3	.	CASSEGGGGTDTQYF	TGTGCCAGCAGTGAAGGCGGGGGGGGCACAGATACGCAGTATTTT
TRBV5-4	.	TRBJ1-2	.	CASSPNPPRGIYGYTF	TGTGCCAGCAGCCCAAACCCCCCTCGGGGAATCTATGGCTACACCTTC
TRBV6-5	.	TRBJ2-7	.	CAGGRGSYEQYF	TGTGCCGGCGGGCGGGGCTCCTACGAGCAGTACTTC
TRBV4-3	.	TRBJ1-1	.	CASSPLQLNTEAFF	TGCGCCAGCAGCCCATTACAGTTGAACACTGAAGCTTTCTTT
TRBV27	.	TRBJ1-2	.	CASSLYRPVRQHSYVNYGYTF	TGTGCCAGCAGTTTATATCGCCCCGTGAGGCAACACTCCTACGTTAACTATGGCTACACCTTC
TRBV14	TRBD1	TRBJ1-3	few	CASSPRGSSGNTIYF	TGTGCCAGCAGCCCCAGGGGGAGCTCTGGAAACACCATATATTTT
TRBV5-6	TRBD1	TRBJ2-1	.	CASSLEQGEVANEQFF	TGTGCCAGCAGCTTGGAACAGGGGGAAGTCGCCAATGAGCAGTTCTTC
TRBV5-1	TRBD1	TRBJ2-1	.	CASSLGGQIFNEQFF	TGCGCCAGCAGCCTTGGGGGACAGATCTTCAATGAGCAGTTCTTC
TRBV14	.	TRBJ1-2	.	CASSRLGRELKNGYTF	TGTGCCAGCAGCCGCTTGGGCAGGGAACTTAAAAATGGCTACACCTTC
TRBV9	.	TRBJ2-3	.	CASSVVTGIGTDTQYF	TGTGCCAGCAGCGTAGTAACGGGGATAGGCACAGATACGCAGTATTTT
TRBV25-1	.	TRBJ2-1	.	CASSESGLGSRKQFF	TGTGCCAGCAGTGAAAGCGGTCTCGGCAGTCGGAAGCAGTTCTTC
TRBV6-5	.	TRBJ2-7	.	CASSEGGVGYEQYF	TGTGCCAGCAGTGAGGGCGGGGTGGGGTACGAGCAGTACTTC
TRBV10-1	TRBD2	TRBJ2-1	.	CASSESGTSGINEQFF	TGCGCCAGCAGTGAGTCAGGGACTAGCGGGATAAATGAGCAGTTCTTC
TRBV7-9	.	TRBJ1-1	.	CASSLQGSTEAFF	TGTGCCAGCAGCCTTCAGGGGTCAACTGAAGCTTTCTTT
TRBV2	TRBD1	TRBJ2-2	.	CASSKQGYTGELFF	TGTGCCAGCAGTAAACAGGGGTACACCGGGGAGCTGTTTTTT